The present T cell receptor beta chain was sequenced within a study of cytomegalovirus exposure and HLA in healthy donors (dated by TCRdb to about 2017). Turning to the overall study: The 700 or so repertoires of the first cohort and the roughly 110 validation repertoires were produced on the same platform, according to a later analysis. The study was designed to test whether signatures of past pathogen exposure could be identified by cataloging public T cell receptors. Along with the approximately 650-subject first cohort, a separate validation cohort of some 130 different subjects was used. To predict cytomegalovirus infection status, the study combined high-throughput TCR immunosequencing, statistical association of individual TCRs with disease status, and machine learning. What the research found in general, with its limitations: All 130 or so repertoires were used to score co-occurrence in the validation cohort in a later analysis, because that analysis had no HLA typing for the cohort. In the study, approximately 150 TCR beta chains were listed as associated with cytomegalovirus. In vitro tests confirmed that a few of the cytomegalovirus-associated TCR beta chains recognize cytomegalovirus antigens. The classifier was reported to diagnose cytomegalovirus status with high specificity and sensitivity in both the original and validation cohorts. The authors suggested that the approach could potentially be generalized to other disease states and immunological phenotypes. A later analysis found that TCRs clustered in the first cohort also tended to co-occur in the 120 or so validation repertoires, with approximately 94% of cluster scores above 0. While some public TCRs were present in many individuals, most TCR sequences turned up only very rarely across donors.

Libraries were built with the immunoSEQ multiplex PCR assay. The authors processed their data as follows. A statistical classification framework was built to diagnose cytomegalovirus status from the catalog of TCR beta chain sequences. TCRdb provides this immuneACCESS table in a form limited to in-frame rearrangements. Some clones are lacking; in checked studies, under half of them reflect an unresolved V gene, and why the rest are absent is not known. V, J and clone size are those of that table, while D and trimming were read from the DNA. This sample comprises 200,000 or so clones, 84% of them detected only once. Together, the top ten hold 13% of the sample. On this clone: This clone's antigen is unknown. No base-level quality is on record; no much larger clone is a single base apart.

The donors were included in the validation cohort of 120 subjects, a group kept apart from the approximately 700-subject first cohort. Reading the germline V gene (reference sequence) gives CDR1 PRHDT and CDR2 FYEKMQ. Including cysteine and phenylalanine, the CDR3 has 13 amino acids. Only the CDR3 region is kept as DNA, spanning 39 bases read in frame from base 1. A distance of 12 bases separates the germline ends of V and J, which lose 2 bases and 8 bases respectively. The V gene is TRBV13 and the J gene is TRBJ1-2; tentative D gene TRBD1, with 5 bases matching. Sequencing was performed on PBMCs. The TCR originated in a woman in her thirties in good health and CMV-seropositive. This receptor has the CDR3 CASSLMQGHGYTF. The nucleotides are TGTGCCAGCAGCTTAATGCAGGGCCACGGCTACACCTTC.